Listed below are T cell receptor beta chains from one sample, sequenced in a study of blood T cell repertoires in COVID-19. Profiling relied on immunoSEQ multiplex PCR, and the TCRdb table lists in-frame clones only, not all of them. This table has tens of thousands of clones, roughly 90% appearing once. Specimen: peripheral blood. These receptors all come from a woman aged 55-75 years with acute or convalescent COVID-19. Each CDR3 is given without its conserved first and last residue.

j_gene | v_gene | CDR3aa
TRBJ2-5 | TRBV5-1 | ASSLAPGRETQY
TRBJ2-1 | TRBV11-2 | ASSRWAGGPINEQF
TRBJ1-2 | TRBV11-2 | ASSLDRQVYGYT
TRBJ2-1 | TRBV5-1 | ASSLGVTSPNEQF
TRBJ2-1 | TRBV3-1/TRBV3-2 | ASSQDVTGEYNEQF
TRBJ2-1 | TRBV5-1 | ASSLGGSYNEQF
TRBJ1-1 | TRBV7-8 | ASSLTGGSEAF
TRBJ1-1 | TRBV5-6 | ASSLDGGAWNTEAF
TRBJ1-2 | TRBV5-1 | ASSLGQGNYGYT
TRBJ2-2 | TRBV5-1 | ASSLGTSELF
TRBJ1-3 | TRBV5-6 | ASSGLTGNTIY
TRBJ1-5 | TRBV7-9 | ASSLREGKGWNQPQH
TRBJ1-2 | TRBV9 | ASTGQTGAPYYGYT
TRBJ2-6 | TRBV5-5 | ASSLGTETNSGANVLT
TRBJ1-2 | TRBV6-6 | ASSFRSTGGNYGYT
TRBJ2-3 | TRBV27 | ASRGQARTDTQY
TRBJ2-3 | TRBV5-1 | ASSFGTSAADTQY
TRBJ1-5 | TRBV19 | ASTRQSNQPQH
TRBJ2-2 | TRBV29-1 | SVSGGGGELF
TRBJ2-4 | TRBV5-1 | ASSLVCRLEKNIQY
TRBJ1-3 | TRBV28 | ASTWGGNGNTIY
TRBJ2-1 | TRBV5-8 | ASSSREYNEQF
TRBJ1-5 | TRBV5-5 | ASSLTTEGDQPQH
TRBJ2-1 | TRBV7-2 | ASSLSPASGGTYNEQF
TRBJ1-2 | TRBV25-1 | ASSEFSQGAWGYT
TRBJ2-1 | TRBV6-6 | ASSYPGVNNEQF
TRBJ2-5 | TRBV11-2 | ASSSGGTGEKETQY
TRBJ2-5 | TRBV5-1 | ASSMTGMETQY
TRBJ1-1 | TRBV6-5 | ASSYSSRGNTEAF
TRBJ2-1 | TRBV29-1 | SAEGLAGQSSYNEQF
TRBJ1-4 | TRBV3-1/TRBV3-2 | ASSQDRVHEKLF
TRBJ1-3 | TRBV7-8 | ASSLVVSVGQIGGNTIY
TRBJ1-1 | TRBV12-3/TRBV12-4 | ASSLGQGTEAF
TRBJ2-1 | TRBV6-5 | ASSPLLSEQF
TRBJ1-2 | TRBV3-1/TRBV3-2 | ASVNRGRGGYT
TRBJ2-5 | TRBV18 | ASSPGQGRGETQY
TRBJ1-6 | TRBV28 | ASSQYRGRSPLH
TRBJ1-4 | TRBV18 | ASSTTASNEKLF
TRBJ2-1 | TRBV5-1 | ASTGSTSYNEQF
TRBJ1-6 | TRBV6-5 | ASSSDFPGSPLH
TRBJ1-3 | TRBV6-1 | ASSERTGQGNTIY
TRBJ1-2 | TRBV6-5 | ASSYSLTRGYT
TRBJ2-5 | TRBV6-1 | ASSVIAGGPQETQY
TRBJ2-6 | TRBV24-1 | ATSDYRSGANVLT
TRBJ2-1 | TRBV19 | ASSHGTGYSTSFNEQF
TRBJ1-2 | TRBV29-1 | SVDRESSKGYT
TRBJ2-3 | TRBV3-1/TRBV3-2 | ASSQGPLLTDTQY
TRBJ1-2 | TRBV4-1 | ASSLEGGYGYT
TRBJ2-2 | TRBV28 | ASSQQGAPGELF
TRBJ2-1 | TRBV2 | ASSQDYYNEQF
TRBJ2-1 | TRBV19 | ASTDSPRWNEQF
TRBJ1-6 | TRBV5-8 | ASSGRQGAYNSPLH
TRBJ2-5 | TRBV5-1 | ASSFGLAGGFETQY
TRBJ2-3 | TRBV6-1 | ASSEGQGSTDTQY
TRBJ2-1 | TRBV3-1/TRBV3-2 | ASSQERRGRGF
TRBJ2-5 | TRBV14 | ASSLKATETQY
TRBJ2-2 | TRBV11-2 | ASSLGQGGAGSCF
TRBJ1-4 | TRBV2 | ASRTGPNEKLF
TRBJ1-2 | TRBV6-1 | ASSEGKGLYGYT
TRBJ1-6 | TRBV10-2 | ASNLGQGHRNSPLH